This TCR beta chain was identified during a study of spatial heterogeneity in lung cancer. General study findings and limits: Tumors with more nonsynonymous mutations had more expanded intratumoral alpha and beta TCRs.

V shed 5 bases and J shed 1 base, with 10 bases lying between them. The CDR3 runs to 15 residues. CDR1 is SGHRS and CDR2 is YFSETQ in the germline V gene. This clonotype has a count of ten or more. Its antigen is unknown. Time point: sample taken at primary tumor resection. No cells were sorted before sequencing. The whole RNA sequenced was extracted from tumor, nontumor lung or frozen PBMC. TCRdb re-derived calls from the 5' RACE reads in MiXCR, one entry per CDR3 protein. Among about 4,200 distinct CDR3 sequences, 8.5% were seen once, and the ten largest hold around 10%. The chain links TRBV5-1 to TRBJ2-6, with D maybe TRBD1 (5 bases). The origin of this receptor is a male donor with early-stage non-small cell lung cancer. The sequencing here drew on lung tumor tissue, taken at surgery. The CDR3 DNA sequence: TGCGCCAGCAGACAGGCGCTTTCTGGGGCCAACGTCCTGACTTTC. The encoded protein is CASRQALSGANVLTF. Looking up the rest from reference TRBV5-1 and TRBJ2-6 gives the full variable domain: KAGVTQTPRYLIKTRGQQVTLSCSPISGHRSVSWYQQTPGQGLQFLFEYFSETQRNKGNFPGRFSGRQFSNSRSEMNVSTLELGDSALYLCASRQALSGANVLTFGAGSRLTVL.